Below, one T cell receptor beta chain is given with its context. The CDR3 contains 15 residues. V lost 4 bases, J lost 0 bases, and 9 bases lay in between. CDR1 KGHSH and CDR2 LQKENI come from the germline V gene. This entry comes from a study of blood T cell repertoires in COVID-19. Study information: Researchers got acute and convalescent COVID-19 samples from the United States, Italy and Spain.

Produced via immunoSEQ multiplex PCR; TCRdb's table is partial and in-frame only. The sample has 85,000 to 90,000 clones, around 90% seen once; the top ten hold around 2.5%. The sample consisted of peripheral blood. The receptor was isolated from a human donor with active COVID-19. The donor label of this sample is uncertain. The genes are TRBV18 and TRBJ1-4; D perhaps matches TRBD1 (5 bases). CDR3 protein: CASSRDSATNEKLFF. The CDR3 region has the DNA TGTGCCAGCTCACGAGACAGTGCAACTAATGAAAAACTGTTTTTT.